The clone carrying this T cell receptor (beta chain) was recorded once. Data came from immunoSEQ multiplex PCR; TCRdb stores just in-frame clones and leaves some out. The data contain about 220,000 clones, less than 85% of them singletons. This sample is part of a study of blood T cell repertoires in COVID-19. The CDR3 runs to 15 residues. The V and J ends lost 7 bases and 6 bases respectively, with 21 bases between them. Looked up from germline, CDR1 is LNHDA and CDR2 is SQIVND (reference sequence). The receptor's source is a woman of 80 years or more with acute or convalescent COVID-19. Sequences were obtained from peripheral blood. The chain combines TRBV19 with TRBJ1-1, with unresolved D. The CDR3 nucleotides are TGTGCCAGTACCGAAAGTCTCAGGCCCATCGCTGAAGCTTTCTTT. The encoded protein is CASTESLRPIAEAFF.